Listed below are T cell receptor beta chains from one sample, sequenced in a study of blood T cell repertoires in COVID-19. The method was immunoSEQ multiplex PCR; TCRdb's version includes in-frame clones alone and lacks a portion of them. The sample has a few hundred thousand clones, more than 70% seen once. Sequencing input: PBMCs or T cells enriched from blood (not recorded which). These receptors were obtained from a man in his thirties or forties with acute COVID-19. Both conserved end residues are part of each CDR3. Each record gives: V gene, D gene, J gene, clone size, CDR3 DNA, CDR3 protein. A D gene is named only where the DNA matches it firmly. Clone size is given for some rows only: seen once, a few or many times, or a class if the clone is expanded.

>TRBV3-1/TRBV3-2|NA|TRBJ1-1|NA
TGTGCCAGTACCCCGACGGGGGGAGGCACTGAAGCTTTCTTT
CASTPTGGGTEAFF
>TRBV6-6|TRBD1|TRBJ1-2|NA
TGTGCCAGCCAAACGGTGGGACAGGGGGCTGGCTACACCTTC
CASQTVGQGAGYTF
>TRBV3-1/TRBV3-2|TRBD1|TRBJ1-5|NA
TGTGCCAGCAGCCAACAACAGGGGAGCAATCAGCCCCAGCATTTT
CASSQQQGSNQPQHF
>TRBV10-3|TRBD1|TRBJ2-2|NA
TGTGCCATCAGTGAGTCGAACACCCCCGGGACAGGTTTGGCAGGGGAGCTGTTTTTT
CAISESNTPGTGLAGELFF
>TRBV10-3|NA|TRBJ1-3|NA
TGTGCCATCAATCCGGACAGTTCTGGAAACACCATATATTTT
CAINPDSSGNTIYF
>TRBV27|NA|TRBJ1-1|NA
TGTGCCAGCAGTCTCTTAGCAACCCCTTGGAAGAACACTGAAGCTTTCTTT
CASSLLATPWKNTEAFF
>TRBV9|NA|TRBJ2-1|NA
TGTGCCAGCAGCGTAGCGGTCAGGGGCGGTTGGAATGAGCAGTTCTTC
CASSVAVRGGWNEQFF
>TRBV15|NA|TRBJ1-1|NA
TGTGCCACCAGCAGAGTTCCAGGGATGGGCACTGAAGCTTTCTTT
CATSRVPGMGTEAFF
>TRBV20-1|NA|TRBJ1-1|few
TGCAGTGCTAGTGGAGGGGGCACTGAAGCTTTCTTT
CSASGGGTEAFF
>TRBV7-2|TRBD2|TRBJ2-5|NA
TGTGCCAGCTCCCCCGATAGGCTAGCGGGGGGGGGAGAGACCCAGTACTTC
CASSPDRLAGGGETQYF
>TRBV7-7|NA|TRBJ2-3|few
TGTGCCAGCTCCGTTCTACGCGGGGACCCCCGCACAGATACGCAGTATTTT
CASSVLRGDPRTDTQYF
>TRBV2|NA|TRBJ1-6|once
TGTGCCAGCGGGGGGATGGGTGCCCATTCACCCCTCCACTTT
CASGGMGAHSPLHF
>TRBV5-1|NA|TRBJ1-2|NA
TGCGCCAGCAGCGAGGCCTCCGACAGGACTAACTATGGCTACACCTTC
CASSEASDRTNYGYTF
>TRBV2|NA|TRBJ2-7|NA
TGTGCCAGCAGTTTTAGCTCCTACGAGCAGTACTTC
CASSFSSYEQYF
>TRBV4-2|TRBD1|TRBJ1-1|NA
TGTGCCAGCAGCCAAGAAGGGACAGTTATGAACACTGAAGCTTTCTTT
CASSQEGTVMNTEAFF
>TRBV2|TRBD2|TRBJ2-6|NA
TGTGCCAGCAGTAACCTAGCGGGGGGGCCATCTGGGGCCAACGTCCTGACTTTC
CASSNLAGGPSGANVLTF
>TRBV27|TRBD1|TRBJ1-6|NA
TGTGCCAGCAGTTTTTCAGGGGGCAATTCACCCCTCCACTTT
CASSFSGGNSPLHF
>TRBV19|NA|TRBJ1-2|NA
TGTGCCAGTAGTCCCCAGCACCTGGGCCATTCTATTTATGGCTACACCTTC
CASSPQHLGHSIYGYTF
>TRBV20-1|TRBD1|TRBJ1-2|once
TGCAGTGCCGGGACAGAGTATGGCTACACCTTC
CSAGTEYGYTF
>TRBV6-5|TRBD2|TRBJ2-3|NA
TGTGCCAGTCCCGGACTAGCGGGGAGGACAGATACGCAGTATTTT
CASPGLAGRTDTQYF
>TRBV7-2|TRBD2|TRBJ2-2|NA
TGTGCCAGCAGCTTAGTAGCGGGGGGCGACACCGGGGAGCTGTTTTTT
CASSLVAGGDTGELFF
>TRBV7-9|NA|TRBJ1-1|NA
TGTGCCAGCAGCAGATTATTGCTTTCAAACTTGAACACTGAAGCTTTCTTT
CASSRLLLSNLNTEAFF
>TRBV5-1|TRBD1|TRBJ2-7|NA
TGCGCCAGCAGCTTGTTGGGGACAGCCTCCTACGAGCAGTACTTC
CASSLLGTASYEQYF
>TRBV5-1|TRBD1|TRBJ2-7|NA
TGCGCCAGCAGCTTCTGGCAGGGGGATTACGAGCAGTACTTC
CASSFWQGDYEQYF
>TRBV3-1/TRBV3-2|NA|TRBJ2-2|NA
TGTGCCAGCAGCCAAGATCTGGGGGGGAACACCGGGGAGCTGTTTTTT
CASSQDLGGNTGELFF
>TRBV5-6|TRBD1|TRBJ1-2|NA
TGTGCCAGCAGCTGCGGGTCCGGGACAGGGGCCTGCGGCTACACCTTC
CASSCGSGTGACGYTF
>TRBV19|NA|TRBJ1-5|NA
TGTGCCACCTCGACAATTGGTAATCAGCCCCAGCATTTT
CATSTIGNQPQHF
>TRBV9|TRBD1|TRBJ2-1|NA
TGTGCCAGCAGCCGGGGACAGTCCTACAATGAGCAGTTCTTC
CASSRGQSYNEQFF
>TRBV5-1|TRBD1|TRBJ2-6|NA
TGCGCCAGCAGCCTGGGACAGGGGGCTGGGGCCAACGTCCTGACTTTC
CASSLGQGAGANVLTF
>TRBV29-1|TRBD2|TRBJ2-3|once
TGCAGCGTTGGGTTAGCGGGGCGCACAGATACGCAGTATTTT
CSVGLAGRTDTQYF
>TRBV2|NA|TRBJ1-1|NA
TGTGCCAGCAGTGCCATGACAGGTCGGGGAACTGAAGCTTTCTTT
CASSAMTGRGTEAFF
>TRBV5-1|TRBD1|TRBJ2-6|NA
TGCGCCAGCAGCCTACAGGGGCCCGGGGCCAACGTCCTGACTTTC
CASSLQGPGANVLTF
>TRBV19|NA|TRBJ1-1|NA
TGTGCCAGTAGTATAGGGACAGCGATAAACACTGAAGCTTTCTTT
CASSIGTAINTEAFF
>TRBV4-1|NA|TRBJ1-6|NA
TGCGCCAGCAGCCAAGACCGAGCGGCGTATAATTCACCCCTCCACTTT
CASSQDRAAYNSPLHF
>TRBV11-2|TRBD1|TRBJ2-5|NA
TGTGCCAGCCGCGGGACAGGAGAGACCCAGTACTTC
CASRGTGETQYF
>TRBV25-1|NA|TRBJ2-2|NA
TGTGCCACAGTTTCGGGGGGCTCGAACACCGGGGAGCTGTTTTTT
CATVSGGSNTGELFF
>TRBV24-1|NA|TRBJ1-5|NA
TGTGCCAGCGGGGGAGCTGGGGGGGCCGGCAATCAGCCCCAGCATTTT
CASGGAGGAGNQPQHF
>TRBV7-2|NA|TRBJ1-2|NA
TGTGCCAGCAGACACATGGTTGAAGATGGCTACACCTTC
CASRHMVEDGYTF
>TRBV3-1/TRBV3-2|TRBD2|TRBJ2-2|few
TGTGCCAGCAGCCAACGGTCCCGGGGGGGCGCCGGGGAGCTGTTTTTT
CASSQRSRGGAGELFF
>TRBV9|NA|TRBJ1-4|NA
TGTGCCAGCAGCGTAGTCTCCGGGGAACTGTTTTTT
CASSVVSGELFF
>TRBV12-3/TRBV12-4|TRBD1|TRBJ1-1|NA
TGTGCCAGCAGTTCCCGACAGGGTGAAGCTTTCTTT
CASSSRQGEAFF
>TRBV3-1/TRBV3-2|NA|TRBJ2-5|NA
TGTGCCAGCAGCCAAGATTTTTTGACTGGGACCCAGTACTTC
CASSQDFLTGTQYF
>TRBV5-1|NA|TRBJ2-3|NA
TGCGCCAGCAGCTTGGTAGCGCGCCCTAGCACAGATACGCAGTATTTT
CASSLVARPSTDTQYF
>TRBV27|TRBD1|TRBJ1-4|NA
TGTGCCAGCAGACCGTTGGACAGGGGAAATGAAAAACTGTTTTTT
CASRPLDRGNEKLFF
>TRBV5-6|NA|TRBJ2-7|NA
TGTGCCAGCAGCCCCCCCCAGGGTAACGAGCAGTACTTC
CASSPPQGNEQYF
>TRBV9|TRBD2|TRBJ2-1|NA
TGTGCCAGCAGCGTAGCAGGGAGGGAGCCTTCCAATGAGCAGTTCTTC
CASSVAGREPSNEQFF
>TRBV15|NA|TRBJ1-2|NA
TGTGCCACCAGCAGGAGCACAGGGTTCTATGGCTACACCTTC
CATSRSTGFYGYTF
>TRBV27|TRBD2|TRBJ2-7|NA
TGTGCCAGCAGCCCTAGCGGGTCGGCCTCTTACGAGCAGTACTTC
CASSPSGSASYEQYF
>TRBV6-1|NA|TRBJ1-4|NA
TGTGCCAGCAGTGAACGGACGGAGGGAGGAACTGGAAAACTGTTTTTT
CASSERTEGGTGKLFF
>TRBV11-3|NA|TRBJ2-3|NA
TGTGCCAGCAGCCTCTGGGGGGGCCCCACGGATACGCAGTATTTT
CASSLWGGPTDTQYF
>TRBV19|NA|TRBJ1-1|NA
TGTGCCAGTAGGAATGGAAATCAGGGGAACACTGAAGCTTTCTTT
CASRNGNQGNTEAFF
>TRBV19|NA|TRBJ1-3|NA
TGTGCCAGCCAGTTGGGGAGCTCTGGAAACACCATATATTTT
CASQLGSSGNTIYF
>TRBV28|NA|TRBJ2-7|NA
TGTGCCAGCAGTTCCTCCTTGACACAGCAGTACTTC
CASSSSLTQQYF